This T cell receptor (beta chain) was observed in a study of cytomegalovirus exposure and HLA in healthy donors. The CDR3 totals 13 residues. Trimming left V 6 bases short and J 6 bases short, with 15 bases between. In germline, CDR1 is SGHNT, CDR2 YYREEE (reference sequence). PCR used 60 Vbeta primers and 13 Jbeta primers. The method was immunoSEQ multiplex PCR; TCRdb's version includes in-frame clones alone and lacks a portion of them. The sample yields some 110,000 clones, around 75% seen once. The TCR comes from a woman younger than 35 in good health and CMV-seronegative. The V call is TRBV5-4, the J call TRBJ1-2; D is unclear. The sample consisted of PBMCs. The CDR3 is CASTSGQSHGYTF. The CDR3 DNA sequence: TGTGCCAGCACCTCTGGCCAATCCCATGGCTACACCTTC.